The rows below give T cell receptor beta chains drawn from one sample of a study. TCRdb redid the calling of the multiplex PCR reads with MiXCR, one entry per CDR3 protein. The sample records 560 or so distinct CDR3 sequences, approximately 20% being singletons. Sequenced material: naive CD4+ T cells sorted from blood. The receptors come from a female donor with breast cancer. The CDR3 runs from the conserved cysteine through the conserved F or W. Each record gives: CDR3 protein, CDR3 DNA, clone size, J gene, V gene, D gene. A D gene is named only where the DNA matches it firmly. Some rows have no size entry. The others give once, few or many, or a class for an expanded clone.

CDR3 protein: CASSLTGHGGYTF
CDR3 DNA: TGTGCCAGCAGTTTAACAGGGCACGGTGGCTACACCTTC
clone size: NA
J gene: TRBJ1-2
V gene: TRBV12-3/TRBV12-4
D gene: NA

CDR3 protein: CASRVVSRSRYTF
CDR3 DNA: TGTGCCAGCAGGGTCGTCAGCAGGTCGCGCTACACCTTC
clone size: NA
J gene: TRBJ1-2
V gene: TRBV12-3/TRBV12-4
D gene: NA

CDR3 protein: CASSGLGYGYTF
CDR3 DNA: TGTGCCAGCAGCGGACTTGGCTATGGCTACACCTTC
clone size: NA
J gene: TRBJ1-2
V gene: TRBV12-3/TRBV12-4
D gene: NA

CDR3 protein: CASGQTVSYGYTF
CDR3 DNA: TGTGCCAGCGGTCAGACAGTATCGTATGGCTACACCTTC
clone size: large
J gene: TRBJ1-2
V gene: TRBV12-3/TRBV12-4
D gene: NA

CDR3 protein: CASREQGYSGYTF
CDR3 DNA: TGTGCCAGCAGAGAACAGGGTTATTCGGGCTACACCTTC
clone size: hyperexpanded
J gene: TRBJ1-2
V gene: TRBV12-3/TRBV12-4
D gene: NA

CDR3 protein: CASSSSRDRVGYTF
CDR3 DNA: TGTGCCAGCAGTTCGTCCCGGGACAGGGTTGGCTACACCTTC
clone size: large
J gene: TRBJ1-2
V gene: TRBV12-3/TRBV12-4
D gene: TRBD1

CDR3 protein: CASSLKGYPGFNYGYTF
CDR3 DNA: TGTGCCAGCAGTTTAAAGGGATATCCAGGGTTTAACTATGGCTACACCTTC
clone size: medium-sized
J gene: TRBJ1-2
V gene: TRBV12-3/TRBV12-4
D gene: NA

CDR3 protein: CASSPGYYGYTF
CDR3 DNA: TGTGCCAGCAGTCCGGGATACTATGGCTACACCTTC
clone size: medium-sized
J gene: TRBJ1-2
V gene: TRBV12-3/TRBV12-4
D gene: NA

CDR3 protein: CASSLGRDGYTF
CDR3 DNA: TGTGCCAGCAGTTTAGGGAGGGATGGCTACACCTTC
clone size: few
J gene: TRBJ1-2
V gene: TRBV12-3/TRBV12-4
D gene: NA

CDR3 protein: CASSHRDTSYGYTF
CDR3 DNA: TGTGCCAGCAGCCACAGGGATACGAGCTATGGCTACACCTTC
clone size: many
J gene: TRBJ1-2
V gene: TRBV12-3/TRBV12-4
D gene: NA

CDR3 protein: CASRLGQGGYTF
CDR3 DNA: TGTGCCAGCAGGCTCGGACAGGGAGGCTACACCTTC
clone size: NA
J gene: TRBJ1-2
V gene: TRBV12-3/TRBV12-4
D gene: TRBD1

CDR3 protein: CASTQDRDHTYGYTF
CDR3 DNA: TGTGCCAGCACCCAGGACAGAGATCATACCTATGGCTACACCTTC
clone size: NA
J gene: TRBJ1-2
V gene: TRBV12-3/TRBV12-4
D gene: NA

CDR3 protein: CASHRGGYGYTF
CDR3 DNA: TGTGCCAGCCACAGGGGCGGCTATGGCTACACCTTC
clone size: medium-sized
J gene: TRBJ1-2
V gene: TRBV12-3/TRBV12-4
D gene: TRBD1

CDR3 protein: CASSFGTGEYGYTF
CDR3 DNA: TGTGCCAGCAGTTTCGGGACAGGGGAGTATGGCTACACCTTC
clone size: NA
J gene: TRBJ1-2
V gene: TRBV12-3/TRBV12-4
D gene: TRBD1

CDR3 protein: CASTHGQGLYNYGYTF
CDR3 DNA: TGTGCCAGCACCCACGGACAAGGACTATATAACTATGGCTACACCTTC
clone size: medium-sized
J gene: TRBJ1-2
V gene: TRBV12-3/TRBV12-4
D gene: NA

CDR3 protein: CASSLAQGVTGYTF
CDR3 DNA: TGTGCCAGCAGTTTAGCACAAGGGGTAACTGGCTACACCTTC
clone size: NA
J gene: TRBJ1-2
V gene: TRBV12-3/TRBV12-4
D gene: NA

CDR3 protein: CASSQGLGGYTF
CDR3 DNA: TGTGCCAGCAGCCAGGGCCTGGGCGGCTACACCTTC
clone size: NA
J gene: TRBJ1-2
V gene: TRBV12-3/TRBV12-4
D gene: NA

CDR3 protein: CASSLPDSPFYGYTF
CDR3 DNA: TGTGCCAGCAGTTTACCGGACAGCCCGTTCTATGGCTACACCTTC
clone size: NA
J gene: TRBJ1-2
V gene: TRBV12-3/TRBV12-4
D gene: NA

CDR3 protein: CASSFSVGTNYGYTF
CDR3 DNA: TGTGCCAGCAGTTTTAGTGTAGGAACCAACTATGGCTACACCTTC
clone size: medium-sized
J gene: TRBJ1-2
V gene: TRBV12-3/TRBV12-4
D gene: NA

CDR3 protein: CASSPGHAYGYTF
CDR3 DNA: TGTGCCAGCAGCCCTGGACATGCCTATGGCTACACCTTC
clone size: medium-sized
J gene: TRBJ1-2
V gene: TRBV12-3/TRBV12-4
D gene: NA

CDR3 protein: CASSFEQGVHGYTF
CDR3 DNA: TGTGCCAGCAGTTTTGAGCAGGGTGTGCATGGCTACACCTTC
clone size: NA
J gene: TRBJ1-2
V gene: TRBV12-3/TRBV12-4
D gene: NA

CDR3 protein: CASSPGSYGYTF
CDR3 DNA: TGTGCCAGCAGCCCCGGGTCGTATGGCTACACCTTC
clone size: medium-sized
J gene: TRBJ1-2
V gene: TRBV12-3/TRBV12-4
D gene: NA

CDR3 protein: CASSPRNYGYTF
CDR3 DNA: TGTGCCAGCAGCCCTCGAAACTATGGCTACACCTTC
clone size: medium-sized
J gene: TRBJ1-2
V gene: TRBV12-3/TRBV12-4
D gene: NA

CDR3 protein: CASSPRDRNYGYTF
CDR3 DNA: TGTGCCAGCAGTCCTAGGGACCGCAACTATGGCTACACCTTC
clone size: large
J gene: TRBJ1-2
V gene: TRBV12-3/TRBV12-4
D gene: NA

CDR3 protein: CASFPGTGEGYTF
CDR3 DNA: TGTGCCAGCTTCCCCGGGACAGGGGAAGGCTACACCTTC
clone size: NA
J gene: TRBJ1-2
V gene: TRBV12-3/TRBV12-4
D gene: TRBD1

CDR3 protein: CASSLEVGYGYTF
CDR3 DNA: TGTGCCAGCAGTTTAGAGGTGGGCTATGGCTACACCTTC
clone size: medium-sized
J gene: TRBJ1-2
V gene: TRBV12-3/TRBV12-4
D gene: NA

CDR3 protein: CASSLLGQVYGYTF
CDR3 DNA: TGTGCCAGCAGTCTCCTAGGACAGGTCTATGGCTACACCTTC
clone size: large
J gene: TRBJ1-2
V gene: TRBV12-3/TRBV12-4
D gene: TRBD1

CDR3 protein: CASSPGPYTNYGYTF
CDR3 DNA: TGTGCCAGCAGCCCCGGCCCTTATACTAACTATGGCTACACCTTC
clone size: medium-sized
J gene: TRBJ1-2
V gene: TRBV12-3/TRBV12-4
D gene: NA

CDR3 protein: CASSLGRGYYGYTF
CDR3 DNA: TGTGCCAGCAGTTTAGGCAGGGGCTACTATGGCTACACCTTC
clone size: NA
J gene: TRBJ1-2
V gene: TRBV12-3/TRBV12-4
D gene: NA

CDR3 protein: CASSLRTGTGYGYTF
CDR3 DNA: TGTGCCAGCAGTTTGAGGACAGGGACGGGCTATGGCTACACCTTC
clone size: medium-sized
J gene: TRBJ1-2
V gene: TRBV12-3/TRBV12-4
D gene: TRBD1

CDR3 protein: CASSFWGNYGYTF
CDR3 DNA: TGTGCCAGCAGTTTCTGGGGTAACTATGGCTACACCTTC
clone size: medium-sized
J gene: TRBJ1-2
V gene: TRBV12-3/TRBV12-4
D gene: NA

CDR3 protein: CASTETGTGHGYTF
CDR3 DNA: TGTGCCAGCACCGAGACAGGGACAGGTCATGGCTACACCTTC
clone size: few
J gene: TRBJ1-2
V gene: TRBV12-3/TRBV12-4
D gene: TRBD1

CDR3 protein: CASSMTGFDGYTF
CDR3 DNA: TGTGCCAGCAGCATGACAGGGTTTGATGGCTACACCTTC
clone size: large
J gene: TRBJ1-2
V gene: TRBV12-3/TRBV12-4
D gene: TRBD1

CDR3 protein: CASIEAGPLNYGYTF
CDR3 DNA: TGTGCCTCCATAGAGGCAGGGCCTTTAAACTATGGCTACACCTTC
clone size: large
J gene: TRBJ1-2
V gene: TRBV12-3/TRBV12-4
D gene: NA

CDR3 protein: CASSLLGRGVSTF
CDR3 DNA: TGTGCCAGCAGTTTATTAGGGAGGGGTGTATCTACCTTC
clone size: medium-sized
J gene: TRBJ1-2
V gene: TRBV12-3/TRBV12-4
D gene: NA

CDR3 protein: CASSLGLGSDGYTF
CDR3 DNA: TGTGCCAGCAGTTTAGGCTTGGGGTCGGATGGCTACACCTTC
clone size: many
J gene: TRBJ1-2
V gene: TRBV12-3/TRBV12-4
D gene: NA

CDR3 protein: CASSFRQNYGYTF
CDR3 DNA: TGTGCCAGCAGTTTTCGACAGAACTATGGCTACACCTTC
clone size: NA
J gene: TRBJ1-2
V gene: TRBV12-3/TRBV12-4
D gene: NA

CDR3 protein: CASGTGSSYGYTF
CDR3 DNA: TGTGCCAGTGGCACAGGTTCGAGCTATGGCTACACCTTC
clone size: large
J gene: TRBJ1-2
V gene: TRBV12-3/TRBV12-4
D gene: NA

CDR3 protein: CASSFGVAGYTF
CDR3 DNA: TGTGCCAGCAGTTTCGGGGTCGCTGGCTACACCTTC
clone size: NA
J gene: TRBJ1-2
V gene: TRBV12-3/TRBV12-4
D gene: NA

CDR3 protein: CASSLARLRHYGYTF
CDR3 DNA: TGTGCCAGCAGTTTAGCCCGCTTACGCCACTATGGCTACACCTTC
clone size: large
J gene: TRBJ1-2
V gene: TRBV12-3/TRBV12-4
D gene: NA

CDR3 protein: CASRAPGPNYGYTF
CDR3 DNA: TGTGCCAGCAGGGCACCCGGACCTAACTATGGCTACACCTTC
clone size: large
J gene: TRBJ1-2
V gene: TRBV12-3/TRBV12-4
D gene: NA

CDR3 protein: CASSLRSTGLIYGYTF
CDR3 DNA: TGTGCCAGCAGTTTACGGTCGACAGGGTTGATCTATGGCTACACCTTC
clone size: NA
J gene: TRBJ1-2
V gene: TRBV12-3/TRBV12-4
D gene: TRBD1

CDR3 protein: CASSLAGTSSGYTF
CDR3 DNA: TGTGCCAGCAGTTTAGCCGGGACGTCTTCTGGCTACACCTTC
clone size: once
J gene: TRBJ1-2
V gene: TRBV12-3/TRBV12-4
D gene: NA

CDR3 protein: CASSLKWAGYGYTF
CDR3 DNA: TGTGCCAGCAGTTTAAAGTGGGCTGGCTATGGCTACACCTTC
clone size: medium-sized
J gene: TRBJ1-2
V gene: TRBV12-3/TRBV12-4
D gene: NA

CDR3 protein: CASSSPHRSYGYTF
CDR3 DNA: TGTGCCAGCAGTTCCCCTCATAGGTCTTATGGCTACACCTTC
clone size: large
J gene: TRBJ1-2
V gene: TRBV12-3/TRBV12-4
D gene: NA

CDR3 protein: CASSFAGTNYGYTF
CDR3 DNA: TGTGCCAGCAGTTTTGCAGGAACGAACTATGGCTACACCTTC
clone size: large
J gene: TRBJ1-2
V gene: TRBV12-3/TRBV12-4
D gene: NA

CDR3 protein: CASSLDSRDYGYTF
CDR3 DNA: TGTGCCAGCAGTCTGGACAGTCGAGACTATGGCTACACCTTC
clone size: large
J gene: TRBJ1-2
V gene: TRBV12-3/TRBV12-4
D gene: NA

CDR3 protein: CASTLRTGANYGYTF
CDR3 DNA: TGTGCCAGCACCCTCAGGACGGGAGCTAACTATGGCTACACCTTC
clone size: large
J gene: TRBJ1-2
V gene: TRBV12-3/TRBV12-4
D gene: NA

CDR3 protein: CASPKTGRTYGYTF
CDR3 DNA: TGTGCCAGCCCCAAGACAGGGAGGACTTATGGCTACACCTTC
clone size: few
J gene: TRBJ1-2
V gene: TRBV12-3/TRBV12-4
D gene: TRBD1

CDR3 protein: CASSRDSRYGYTF
CDR3 DNA: TGTGCCAGCAGTCGGGACAGTCGCTATGGCTACACCTTC
clone size: large
J gene: TRBJ1-2
V gene: TRBV12-3/TRBV12-4
D gene: TRBD1

CDR3 protein: CASSLRTGTEGYTF
CDR3 DNA: TGTGCCAGCAGTTTGAGGACAGGGACGGAAGGCTACACCTTC
clone size: NA
J gene: TRBJ1-2
V gene: TRBV12-3/TRBV12-4
D gene: TRBD1

CDR3 protein: CASSYTGQEGYGYTF
CDR3 DNA: TGTGCCAGCAGTTATACAGGGCAGGAGGGCTATGGCTACACCTTC
clone size: NA
J gene: TRBJ1-2
V gene: TRBV12-3/TRBV12-4
D gene: NA

CDR3 protein: CASSPLGSPNYGYTF
CDR3 DNA: TGTGCCAGCAGTCCCCTTGGGTCCCCAAACTATGGCTACACCTTC
clone size: medium-sized
J gene: TRBJ1-2
V gene: TRBV12-3/TRBV12-4
D gene: NA

CDR3 protein: CASSLNYGYTF
CDR3 DNA: TGTGCCAGCAGTTTAAACTATGGCTACACCTTC
clone size: large
J gene: TRBJ1-2
V gene: TRBV12-3/TRBV12-4
D gene: NA